These T cell receptor beta chains were read from a single sample in a study of response to subunit inactivated influenza vaccine. TCRdb re-derived calls from the RT-PCR reads in MiXCR, one entry per CDR3 protein. The sample lists around 650,000 distinct CDR3 sequences; 15% to 19% were seen once. This specimen consisted of PBMCs from blood, obtained 11 to 12 days after vaccination. Source of these receptors: a man in his fifties who received an inactivated influenza vaccine. Both conserved end residues are part of each CDR3. The D gene is left open where the match is weak. A row's size may be missing; if present it is once, few, many or a size class.

TRBV6-2/TRBV6-3	TRBD1	TRBJ2-1	NA	TGTGCCAGCAGTCCCGGGACAGGGGGCTACCATGAGCAGTTCTTC	CASSPGTGGYHEQFF
TRBV4-1	NA	TRBJ2-3	NA	TGCGCCAGCAGCCAATCTGGAGGGGTAGTGACAGATACGCAGTATTTT	CASSQSGGVVTDTQYF
TRBV4-3	TRBD2	TRBJ2-1	NA	TGCGCCAGCAGCCAAACTAGCGGAACAGGGGAGCAGTTCTTC	CASSQTSGTGEQFF
TRBV13	TRBD2	TRBJ2-3	few	TGTGCCAGCAGCTTCGAGGGGACTAGGAGCACAGATACGCAGTATTTT	CASSFEGTRSTDTQYF
TRBV11-2	NA	TRBJ2-3	few	TGTGCCAGCAGCTGGGGACCCCGTAGCACAGATACGCAGTATTTT	CASSWGPRSTDTQYF
TRBV20-1	TRBD2	TRBJ2-3	few	TGCAGTGCTAGAGAGGCTAGCGGGGCCCCGGATACGCAGTATTTT	CSAREASGAPDTQYF
TRBV6-6	NA	TRBJ2-7	NA	TGTGCCAGCAGTTACCCAGACGGGTACGAGCAGTACTTC	CASSYPDGYEQYF
TRBV9	NA	TRBJ2-5	few	TGTGCCAGCAGCGTGTCCCGAGGCGCGCCCGAGGGAGAGACCCAGTACTTC	CASSVSRGAPEGETQYF
TRBV14	TRBD1	TRBJ2-2	many	TGTGCCAGCAGCACCAACAGGGGTCAGAACACCGGGGAGCTGTTTTTT	CASSTNRGQNTGELFF
TRBV6-2/TRBV6-3	TRBD1	TRBJ1-1	few	TGTGCCAGCAGTACCCAGGGGGCTTTCACTGAAGCTTTCTTT	CASSTQGAFTEAFF
TRBV30	TRBD1	TRBJ1-1	few	TGTGCCTTAAACAGGGGATTAGCCACTGAAGCTTTCTTT	CALNRGLATEAFF
TRBV5-1	NA	TRBJ1-2	few	TGCGCCAGCAGCTTGTCCACAGGGAAAGGTGGCTACACCTTC	CASSLSTGKGGYTF
TRBV5-1	NA	TRBJ2-1	NA	TGCGCCAGCACCCCAAGCGACCCCTCCTACAATGAGCAGTTCTTC	CASTPSDPSYNEQFF
TRBV4-3	TRBD1	TRBJ1-2	NA	TGCGCCAGCAGCCATGCAGGGGGCGGAAACTATGGCTACACCTTC	CASSHAGGGNYGYTF
TRBV9	TRBD1	TRBJ2-2	NA	TGTGCCAGCAGCACTACAGGGGGGACAGGATTTTCCCGGGAGCTGTTTTTT	CASSTTGGTGFSRELFF
TRBV29-1	NA	TRBJ2-1	NA	TGCAGCGTTGAAGGTAGAGGCCCTGAGCAGTTCTTC	CSVEGRGPEQFF
TRBV11-2	TRBD2	TRBJ2-1	NA	TGTGCCAGCAGCTCGACTAGCGGGAGTATAAATGAGCAGTTCTTC	CASSSTSGSINEQFF
TRBV10-3	NA	TRBJ2-5	NA	TGTGCCATCAGTGAGGGGCAAGAGACCCAGTACTTC	CAISEGQETQYF
TRBV12-3/TRBV12-4	TRBD1	TRBJ1-1	few	TGTGCCAGCACCGACAGGGGCCAAGCTTTCTTT	CASTDRGQAFF
TRBV10-3	NA	TRBJ2-5	NA	TGTGCCATCAGTGCAAGACACAACCAAGAGACCCAGTACTTC	CAISARHNQETQYF